Below are 10 T cell receptor beta chains sequenced from a single sample in a study of early T cells in non-severe SARS-CoV-2 infection. One entry per CDR3 protein, called by TCRdb with MiXCR from the 5' RACE reads. The sample comprises around 44,000 distinct CDR3 sequences, about 9.2% of which are singletons, and roughly 8.7% rests with the top ten. Sequenced input: whole blood. The receptors were sampled from an adult who was a healthcare worker with PCR-confirmed SARS-CoV-2 infection or an uninfected control (not recorded which).

This clonotype was observed at least ten times. The chain recombines TRBV7-3 with TRBJ1-5; D not resolved. The CDR3 has 13 residues. V gave up 1 base and J gave up 5 bases, with 6 bases separating them. Germline CDR1 reads SGHTA; CDR2 reads FQGTGA. For the CDR3, the DNA is TGTGCCAGCAGCTTAAGCAGTGATCAGCCCCAGCATTTT. This encodes CASSLSSDQPQHF.

This clonotype was counted at least ten times. This chain connects TRBV19 to TRBJ2-2; a possible D gene is TRBD2 (6 bases). Germline V gene data show CDR1 as LNHDA and CDR2 as SQIVND (reference sequence). V was cut by 6 bases and J by 5 bases, with 22 bases left in between. The CDR3 spans 17 residues. In nucleotides, the CDR3 is TGTGCCAGTAGCCCCGACGTTTCGAGCCGGGGGACCGGGGAGCTGTTTTTT. It codes for CASSPDVSSRGTGELFF.

This clonotype was counted many times. The chain has TRBV29-1 and TRBJ2-7; no reliable D call. In germline, CDR1 is SQVTM, CDR2 ANQGSEA. With 1 base removed from V and 5 bases from J, the gap between germline ends came to 6 bases. The CDR3 has 11 amino acids. The CDR3 DNA reads TGCAGCGTTGAAGGGGGAAACGAGCAGTACTTC. This codes for CSVEGGNEQYF.

The V call is TRBV10-1, the J call TRBJ2-3; weak D call: TRBD2 (6 bases). There are 15 residues in the CDR3. Germline CDR1 is WNHNN and CDR2 is SYGVQD (reference sequence). Trimming removed 4 bases from V and 0 bases from J, with 11 bases in between. The CDR3, as DNA: TGCGCCAGCAGTGTCGGCGGGGAAAGCACAGATACGCAGTATTTT. Its translation: CASSVGGESTDTQYF.

This clonotype appeared a few times. The chain joins TRBV30 to TRBJ1-1, with D possibly matching TRBD1 (5 bases). Trimming removed 3 bases from V and 6 bases from J, with 17 bases in between. Per the germline V gene, CDR1 is GTSNPN and CDR2 is SVGIG (reference sequence). The CDR3 spans 14 residues. The CDR3 reads CAWRKGAEAAEAFF. CDR3 nucleotide sequence: TGTGCCTGGAGGAAAGGGGCTGAAGCGGCTGAAGCTTTCTTT.

In this sample, this clonotype turned up many times. The J gene is TRBJ2-1, the V gene TRBV9; the D gene is possibly TRBD1 (6 bases). V was clipped by 2 bases and J by 9 bases, with 15 bases between them. Germline V CDR1 and CDR2: SGDLS, YYNGEE. This CDR3 spans 14 amino acids. As DNA, the CDR3 is TGTGCCAGCAGCGTCCACACAGGGTCCGTTGAGCAGTTCTTC. Its translation is CASSVHTGSVEQFF. Full variable domain (missing parts from reference TRBV9 and TRBJ2-1): DSGVTQTPKHLITATGQRVTLRCSPRSGDLSVYWYQQSLDQGLQFLIQYYNGEERAKGNILERFSAQQFPDLHSELNLSSLELGDSALYFCASSVHTGSVEQFFGPGTRLTVL.

In its sample, this clonotype was seen a few times. V usage is TRBV14 and J usage is TRBJ1-3; D is unclear. CDR1 is SGHDN, CDR2 FVKESK, per germline. This CDR3 spans 15 amino acids. Deletions cut 4 bases from V and 0 bases from J, with 10 bases between. The CDR3 sequence is CASSLDGSSGNTIYF. In DNA, the CDR3 is TGTGCCAGCAGCCTCGACGGAAGCTCTGGAAACACCATATATTTT.

This rearrangement joins TRBV5-1 to TRBJ1-1; D is ambiguous. Per the germline V gene, CDR1 is SGHRS and CDR2 is YFSETQ. Trimming shortened V by 2 bases and J by 0 bases, and 11 bases separated the two germline ends. The CDR3 contains 15 residues. In DNA form, the CDR3 reads TGCGCCAGCAGCTTAAAACAGAGCCTGAACACTGAAGCTTTCTTT. It encodes CASSLKQSLNTEAFF.

The genes are TRBV7-9 and TRBJ2-2; D not resolved. V was shortened by 2 bases and J by 4 bases, with 11 bases between the two germline ends. CDR1 and CDR2 (germline): SEHNR, FQNEAQ (reference sequence). The CDR3 contains 15 residues. The CDR3 nucleotides read TGTGCCAGCAGCTTAAGTAACAGCCCCACCGGGGAGCTGTTTTTT. Translating it yields CASSLSNSPTGELFF. The variable domain in full, completed from reference TRBV7-9 and TRBJ2-2, reads DTGVSQNPRHKITKRGQNVTFRCDPISEHNRLYWYRQTLGQGPEFLTYFQNEAQLEKSRLLSDRFSAERPKGSFSTLEIQRTEQGDSAMYLCASSLSNSPTGELFFGEGSRLTVL.

This clonotype was observed a few times. CDR3 loop: CASSVVGAGVSTDTQYF. The CDR3 region has the DNA TGTGCCAGCAGCGTAGTAGGAGCGGGAGTAAGCACAGATACGCAGTATTTT. V and J are TRBV9 and TRBJ2-3; 8 bases match TRBD2. The CDR3 covers 17 residues. The trim removed 0 bases at V and 0 bases at J, leaving 6 bases unmatched. Germline V gene sequence: CDR1 SGDLS, CDR2 YYNGEE.